A single sample gave rise to the 16 T cell receptor beta chains below, sequenced in a study of T-cell reconstitution after alpha-beta-depleted transplantation in children. Using unique molecular identifiers, the investigators prepared the TCRbeta library. TCRdb fed the PCR reads into MiXCR, producing one record per CDR3 protein. The sample consists of some 150,000 distinct CDR3 sequences, more than 8% of them appearing once. Sample: PBMCs, mostly from graft donor cells, taken 180 days after TCRalphabeta/CD19-depleted stem cell transplant. These receptors all come from a female patient aged 2-15 years who had a stem cell transplant for congenital amegakaryocytic thrombocytopenia, so the T cells may come from the graft donor.

In its sample, this clonotype was seen many times. The chain carries TRBV28 and TRBJ1-6, with 10 nucleotides matching TRBD1. J gave up 6 bases and V 10 bases, and 3 bases lay outside the gene matches. There are 13 residues in the CDR3. CDR1 and CDR2 from the germline V gene are MDHEN and SYDVKM. The CDR3 DNA follows: TGTGCCATCGGGACAGGGGCTAATTCACCCCTCCACTTT. This translates into CAIGTGANSPLHF.

Ten or more counts support this clonotype. The J gene is TRBJ1-5, the V gene TRBV6-1, with 8 bases identical to TRBD1. Per the germline V gene, CDR1 is MNHNS and CDR2 is SASEGT. The V and J ends lost 2 bases and 4 bases, in that order; junction bases with no gene match: 4. The CDR3 length is 15 residues. CDR3 loop: CASSERRQGNQPQHF. The DNA of the CDR3 is TGTGCCAGCAGTGAACGTAGACAGGGGAATCAGCCCCAGCATTTT.

This clonotype has only a few counts. The chain is built from TRBV5-1 and TRBJ2-7; D is perhaps TRBD1 (5 bases). CDR3 length equals 13 residues. With 4 bases removed from V and 3 bases from J, the gap between germline ends came to 11 bases. The germline V gene encodes CDR1 SGHRS and CDR2 YFSETQ. CDR3 sequence (DNA): TGCGCCAGCAGCCTGAGACAGTTCTACGAGCAGTACTTC. It translates to CASSLRQFYEQYF.

This clonotype was detected a few times. This sequence joins TRBV5-1 and TRBJ2-5; D may be TRBD1 (6 bases). From germline, CDR1 is SGHRS and CDR2 YFSETQ. Deletions cut 5 bases from V and 2 bases from J, with 13 bases between. The CDR3 loop spans 14 amino acids. The CDR3 region is CASRLQGLQETQYF. The CDR3 DNA follows: TGCGCCAGCAGACTACAGGGTCTACAAGAGACCCAGTACTTC.

This clonotype was recorded once. This may arise from a read error, as a much more abundant clone is one base away. The chain employs TRBV7-2 and TRBJ2-5; D is perhaps TRBD2 (5 bases). The germline CDR1 and CDR2 sequences are SGHTA and FQGNSA. The CDR3 totals 14 residues. This CDR3 is CSSSLGSHQETQYF. CDR3 bases: TGTTCCAGCAGCTTAGGGAGCCATCAAGAGACCCAGTACTTC.

This clonotype was seen repeatedly, ten times or more. V is TRBV28 and J is TRBJ1-2; D not resolved. V dropped 2 bases and J dropped 0 bases, with 1 base sitting between them. CDR1 is MDHEN and CDR2 is SYDVKM in the germline V gene. CDR3 length equals 12 residues. This CDR3 is CASSLANYGYTF. CDR3 in DNA: TGTGCCAGCAGTTTAGCTAACTATGGCTACACCTTC.

Ten or more counts support this clonotype. The J gene is TRBJ2-7, the V gene TRBV9; tentative D call: TRBD1 (6 bases). The CDR3 extends over 14 amino acids. Per germline, CDR1 SGDLS and CDR2 YYNGEE. The V gene lost 4 bases and the J gene lost 6 bases, with 17 bases spanning the gap. The CDR3: CASSRLQGVGEQYF. DNA of the CDR3: TGTGCCAGCAGCCGACTACAGGGAGTCGGCGAGCAGTACTTC.

The rearrangement links TRBV20-1 to TRBJ2-3, with 8 nucleotides matching TRBD2. The CDR3 contains 15 residues. Germline V CDR1 and CDR2: DFQATT, SNEGSKA (reference sequence). V was clipped by 2 bases and J by 3 bases; unmatched bases: 7. CDR3 in amino acids: CSARPGGPSTDTQYF. The CDR3 coding sequence is TGCAGTGCTAGACCGGGGGGGCCGTCGACAGATACGCAGTATTTT.

This clonotype was seen ten or more times. This sequence joins TRBV29-1 and TRBJ2-7; the match to TRBD1 covers 7 bases. The J segment lost 3 bases and the V segment lost 6 bases, leaving 8 bases of the junction unmatched. CDR1 SQVTM and CDR2 ANQGSEA come from the germline V gene. The CDR3 is 13 residues long. In DNA, the CDR3 is TGCAGCGTCATGACAGGGATCGACTACGAGCAGTACTTC. Translated: CSVMTGIDYEQYF.

This clonotype was observed many times. The CDR3 DNA reads TGTGCCAGCCGAATCCCTGGCCGGGGCAATGAGCAGTTCTTC. This sequence encodes CASRIPGRGNEQFF. The rearrangement links TRBV18 to TRBJ2-1, with D possibly TRBD2 on 5 matching bases. Per germline, CDR1 KGHSH and CDR2 LQKENI. Trimming shortened V by 8 bases and J by 6 bases, and 17 bases separated the two germline ends. The CDR3 is 14 amino acids. Combining the CDR3 with reference TRBV18 and TRBJ2-1 gives the whole variable domain NAGVMQNPRHLVRRRGQEARLRCSPMKGHSHVYWYRQLPEEGLKFMVYLQKENIIDESGMPKERFSAEFPKEGPSILRIQQVVRGDSAAYFCASRIPGRGNEQFFGPGTRLTVL.

The chain joins TRBV20-1 to TRBJ1-5; TRBD1 might be the D (6 bases). The CDR3 extends over 14 amino acids. The germline V gene encodes CDR1 DFQATT and CDR2 SNEGSKA (reference sequence). The germline V and J ends were trimmed by 0 bases and 6 bases, with 12 bases remaining between them. CDR3 loop: CSARDMQGTQPQHF. The CDR3 DNA follows: TGCAGTGCTAGAGATATGCAGGGGACTCAGCCCCAGCATTTT.

V and J are TRBV12-3 or TRBV12-4 and TRBJ1-2; D remains ambiguous. The CDR3 consists of 11 residues. The V end was cut by 5 bases, the J end by 6 bases, with 7 bases between. The CDR3 region is CASSRRDGYTF. In nucleotides, the CDR3 is TGTGCCAGCAGTCGGAGGGATGGCTACACCTTC.

This clonotype was recorded a few times. The genes are TRBV12-3 or TRBV12-4 and TRBJ2-5; 10 bases match TRBD2. The CDR3 spans 19 residues. Germline trimming cut 0 bases from V and 4 bases from J; bases unmatched to any gene: 14. The CDR3: CASSLARTSGAKGAETQYF. In DNA, the CDR3 is TGTGCCAGCAGTTTAGCGCGTACTAGCGGGGCGAAAGGGGCAGAGACCCAGTACTTC.

This clonotype was counted at least ten times. The gene calls are TRBV20-1 and TRBJ2-1; 10 bases line up with TRBD2. Germline CDR1 and CDR2: DFQATT and SNEGSKA (reference sequence). The CDR3 runs 14 residues. Trimming at V came to 0 bases and at J to 12 bases, leaving 8 bases not matched to a gene. CDR3 DNA sequence: TGCAGTGCTAGAGATCCGCTAGCGGGAGTGGGGCAGTTCTTC. Protein sequence: CSARDPLAGVGQFF.

Concerning this clonotype: A much larger clone sits a single nucleotide away, making a read error possible. The chain combines TRBV5-5 with TRBJ1-1; 9 bases agree with TRBD1. The CDR3 totals 14 residues. Germline V lookup: CDR1 SGHKS, CDR2 YYEKEE (reference sequence). The CDR3 coding sequence is TGTGCCAGCAGCCCGGGACAGGGATGGACTGAATCTTTCTTT. This translates into CASSPGQGWTESFF.

This chain joins TRBV19 and TRBJ2-7; 7 nucleotides align to TRBD1. The ends lost 3 bases at V and 4 bases at J; junction bases unmatched: 6. This CDR3 has 14 amino acids. The germline CDR1 and CDR2 sequences are LNHDA and SQIVND (reference sequence). CDR3 amino acids: CASSMPGTEYEQYF. CDR3 nucleotides: TGTGCCAGTAGTATGCCCGGGACAGAATACGAGCAGTACTTC.